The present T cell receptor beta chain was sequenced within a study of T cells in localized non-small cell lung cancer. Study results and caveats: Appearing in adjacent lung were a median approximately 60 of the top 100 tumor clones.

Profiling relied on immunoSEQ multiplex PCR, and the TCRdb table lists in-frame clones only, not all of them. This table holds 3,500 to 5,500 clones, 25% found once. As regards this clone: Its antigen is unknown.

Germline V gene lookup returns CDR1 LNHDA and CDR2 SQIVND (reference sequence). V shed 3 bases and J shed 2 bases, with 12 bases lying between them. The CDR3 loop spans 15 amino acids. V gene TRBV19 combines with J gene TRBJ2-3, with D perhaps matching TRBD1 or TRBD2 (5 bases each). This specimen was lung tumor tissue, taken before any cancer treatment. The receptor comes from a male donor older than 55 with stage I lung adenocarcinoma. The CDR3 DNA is TGTGCCAGTAGTATTGCAGAGGGGCACACAGATACGCAGTATTTT. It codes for CASSIAEGHTDTQYF.